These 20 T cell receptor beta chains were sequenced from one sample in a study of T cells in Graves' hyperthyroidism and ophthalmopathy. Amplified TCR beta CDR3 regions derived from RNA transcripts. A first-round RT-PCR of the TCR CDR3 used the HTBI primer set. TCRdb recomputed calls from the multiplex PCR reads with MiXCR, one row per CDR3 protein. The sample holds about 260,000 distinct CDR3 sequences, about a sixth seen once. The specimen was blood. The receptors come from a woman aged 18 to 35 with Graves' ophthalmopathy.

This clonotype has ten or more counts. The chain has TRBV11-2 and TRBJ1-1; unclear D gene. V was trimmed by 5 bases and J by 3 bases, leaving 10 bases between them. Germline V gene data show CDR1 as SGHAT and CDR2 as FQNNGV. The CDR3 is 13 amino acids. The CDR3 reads CASSPMRHTEAFF. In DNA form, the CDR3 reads TGTGCCAGCAGCCCAATGCGGCACACTGAAGCTTTCTTT. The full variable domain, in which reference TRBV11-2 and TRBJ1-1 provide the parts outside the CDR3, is EAGVAQSPRYKIIEKRQSVAFWCNPISGHATLYWYQQILGQGPKLLIQFQNNGVVDDSQLPKDRFSAERLKGVDSTLKIQPAKLEDSAVYLCASSPMRHTEAFFGQGTRLTVV.

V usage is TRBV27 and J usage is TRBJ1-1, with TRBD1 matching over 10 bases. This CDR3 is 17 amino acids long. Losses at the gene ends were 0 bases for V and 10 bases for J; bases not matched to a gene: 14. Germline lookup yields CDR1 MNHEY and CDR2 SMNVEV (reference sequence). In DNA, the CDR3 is TGTGCCAGCAGTTTATCCCTCCGACAGGGGGCCCCACCGGCAGCTTTCTTT. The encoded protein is CASSLSLRQGAPPAAFF.

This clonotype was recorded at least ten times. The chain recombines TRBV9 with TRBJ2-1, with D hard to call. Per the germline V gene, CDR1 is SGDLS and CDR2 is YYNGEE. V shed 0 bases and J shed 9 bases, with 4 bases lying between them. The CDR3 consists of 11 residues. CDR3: CASSVGGEQFF. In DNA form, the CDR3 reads TGTGCCAGCAGCGTAGGGGGTGAGCAGTTCTTC.

CDR3 in amino acids: CATSGQGTYEQYF. The CDR3 region has the DNA TGTGCCACCAGTGGACAGGGTACCTACGAGCAGTACTTC. The V call is TRBV24-1, the J call TRBJ2-7, with 7 bases lining up with TRBD1. V shed 5 bases and J 2 bases; nucleotides not matched to a gene: 2. This CDR3 contains 13 residues. Per germline, CDR1 KGHDR and CDR2 SFDVKD.

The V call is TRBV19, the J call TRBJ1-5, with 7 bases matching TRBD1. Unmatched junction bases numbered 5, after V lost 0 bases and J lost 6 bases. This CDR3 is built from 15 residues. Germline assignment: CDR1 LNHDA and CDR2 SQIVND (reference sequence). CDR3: CASSIDRQGLQPQHF. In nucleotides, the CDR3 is TGTGCCAGTAGTATAGATCGACAGGGCCTTCAGCCCCAGCATTTT.

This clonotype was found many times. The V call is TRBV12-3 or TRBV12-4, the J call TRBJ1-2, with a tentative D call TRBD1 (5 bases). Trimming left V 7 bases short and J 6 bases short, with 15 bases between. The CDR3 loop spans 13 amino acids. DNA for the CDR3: TGTGCCAGCACTTTGACGGGGGGAGATGGCTACACCTTC. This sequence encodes CASTLTGGDGYTF.

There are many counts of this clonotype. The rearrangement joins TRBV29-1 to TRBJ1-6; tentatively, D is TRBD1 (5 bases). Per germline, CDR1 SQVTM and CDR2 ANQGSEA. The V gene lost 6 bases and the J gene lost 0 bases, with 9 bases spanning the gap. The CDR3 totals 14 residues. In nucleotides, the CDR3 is TGCAGCGTCAAACAGGACTCCTATAATTCACCCCTCCACTTT. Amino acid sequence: CSVKQDSYNSPLHF.

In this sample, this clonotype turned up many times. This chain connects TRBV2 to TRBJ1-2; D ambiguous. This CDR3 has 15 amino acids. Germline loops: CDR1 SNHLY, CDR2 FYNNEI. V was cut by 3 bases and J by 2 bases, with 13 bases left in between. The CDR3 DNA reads TGTGCCAGCAGTGACGGACCCAACCTAAACTATGGCTACACCTTC. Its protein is CASSDGPNLNYGYTF.

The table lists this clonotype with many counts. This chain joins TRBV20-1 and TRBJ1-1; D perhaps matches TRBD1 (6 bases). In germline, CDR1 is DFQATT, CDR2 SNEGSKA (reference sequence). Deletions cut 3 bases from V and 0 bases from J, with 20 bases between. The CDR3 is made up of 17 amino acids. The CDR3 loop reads CSAREPGGGGMNTEAFF. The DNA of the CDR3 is TGCAGTGCTAGGGAACCGGGGGGGGGGGGCATGAACACTGAAGCTTTCTTT.

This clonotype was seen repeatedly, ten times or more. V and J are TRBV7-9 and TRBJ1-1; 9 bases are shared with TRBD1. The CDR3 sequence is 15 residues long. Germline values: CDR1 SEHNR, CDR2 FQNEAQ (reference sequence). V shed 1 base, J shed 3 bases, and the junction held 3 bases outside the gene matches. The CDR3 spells CASSLGDRVDTEAFF. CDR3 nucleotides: TGTGCCAGCAGCTTAGGGGACAGGGTGGACACTGAAGCTTTCTTT.

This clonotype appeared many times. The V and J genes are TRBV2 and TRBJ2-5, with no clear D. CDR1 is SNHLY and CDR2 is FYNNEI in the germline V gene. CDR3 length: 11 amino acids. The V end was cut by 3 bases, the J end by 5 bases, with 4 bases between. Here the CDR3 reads CASSDFETQYF. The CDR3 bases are TGTGCCAGCAGTGATTTTGAGACCCAGTACTTC.

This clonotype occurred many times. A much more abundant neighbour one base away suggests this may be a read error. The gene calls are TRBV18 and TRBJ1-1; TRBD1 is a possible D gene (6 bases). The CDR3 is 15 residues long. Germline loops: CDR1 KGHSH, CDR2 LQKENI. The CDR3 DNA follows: TGTGCCAGCTCTCTAGGACAGCCCTTGAACACTGAAACTTTCTTT. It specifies CASSLGQPLNTETFF.

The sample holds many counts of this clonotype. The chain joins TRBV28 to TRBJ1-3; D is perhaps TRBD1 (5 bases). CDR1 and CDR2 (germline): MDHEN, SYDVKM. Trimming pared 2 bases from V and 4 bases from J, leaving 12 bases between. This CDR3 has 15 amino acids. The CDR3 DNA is TGTGCCAGCAGTTTAACCGCCAGGGTAGGAAACACCATATATTTT. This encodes CASSLTARVGNTIYF.

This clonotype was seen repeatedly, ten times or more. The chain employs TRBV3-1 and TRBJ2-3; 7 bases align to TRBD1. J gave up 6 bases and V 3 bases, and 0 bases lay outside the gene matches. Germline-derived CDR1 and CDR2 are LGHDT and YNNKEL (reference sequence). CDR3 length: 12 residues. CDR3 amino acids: CASSHRGDTQYF. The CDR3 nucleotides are TGTGCCAGCAGCCACAGGGGGGATACGCAGTATTTT.

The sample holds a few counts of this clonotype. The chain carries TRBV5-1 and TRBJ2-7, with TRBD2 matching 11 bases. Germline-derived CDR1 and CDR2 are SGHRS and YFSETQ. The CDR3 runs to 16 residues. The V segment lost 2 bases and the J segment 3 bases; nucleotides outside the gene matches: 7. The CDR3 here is CASSFASGRSFYEQYF. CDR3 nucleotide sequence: TGCGCCAGCAGCTTCGCTAGCGGGAGGAGTTTCTACGAGCAGTACTTC.

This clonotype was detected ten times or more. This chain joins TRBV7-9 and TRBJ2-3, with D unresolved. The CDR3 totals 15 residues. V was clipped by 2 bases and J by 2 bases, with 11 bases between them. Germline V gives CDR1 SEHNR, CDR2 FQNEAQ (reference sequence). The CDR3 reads CASSLFSGLTDTQYF. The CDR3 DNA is TGTGCCAGCAGCTTATTTTCCGGGCTCACAGATACGCAGTATTTT.

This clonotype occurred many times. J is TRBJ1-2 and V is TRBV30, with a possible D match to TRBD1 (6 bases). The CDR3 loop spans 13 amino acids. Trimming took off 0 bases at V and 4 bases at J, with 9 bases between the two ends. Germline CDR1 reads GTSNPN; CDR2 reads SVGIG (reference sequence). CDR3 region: CAWSVGTPYGYTF. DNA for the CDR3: TGTGCCTGGAGTGTCGGGACACCCTATGGCTACACCTTC.

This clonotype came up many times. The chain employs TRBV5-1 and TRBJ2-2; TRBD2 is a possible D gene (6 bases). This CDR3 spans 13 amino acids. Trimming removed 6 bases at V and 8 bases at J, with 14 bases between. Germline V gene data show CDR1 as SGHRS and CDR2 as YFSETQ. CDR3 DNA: TGCGCCAGCATGTGGGCGGGATCGGGGGAGCTGTTTTTT. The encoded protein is CASMWAGSGELFF.

The CDR3: CASSRGGGFTEAFF. The CDR3 DNA reads as TGTGCCAGCAGCCGGGGGGGCGGATTCACTGAAGCTTTCTTT. This chain connects TRBV12-3 or TRBV12-4 to TRBJ1-1, with a possible D match to TRBD1 (6 bases). The CDR3 is made up of 14 amino acids. V lost 6 bases and J 4 bases, leaving 15 bases between the germline ends.

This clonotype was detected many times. The DNA of the CDR3 is TGTGCCAGCAGTTTCTATCGCTCGGGACAGGGTGGTCCCGGGGAGCTGTTTTTT. It codes for CASSFYRSGQGGPGELFF. The V and J genes are TRBV6-2 or TRBV6-3 and TRBJ2-2, with TRBD1 identical over 9 bases. The V gene's germline CDR1 is MNHEY and CDR2 SVGEGT. Trimming took 4 bases from V and 6 from J; bases not matched to a gene: 15. The CDR3 is made up of 18 amino acids.